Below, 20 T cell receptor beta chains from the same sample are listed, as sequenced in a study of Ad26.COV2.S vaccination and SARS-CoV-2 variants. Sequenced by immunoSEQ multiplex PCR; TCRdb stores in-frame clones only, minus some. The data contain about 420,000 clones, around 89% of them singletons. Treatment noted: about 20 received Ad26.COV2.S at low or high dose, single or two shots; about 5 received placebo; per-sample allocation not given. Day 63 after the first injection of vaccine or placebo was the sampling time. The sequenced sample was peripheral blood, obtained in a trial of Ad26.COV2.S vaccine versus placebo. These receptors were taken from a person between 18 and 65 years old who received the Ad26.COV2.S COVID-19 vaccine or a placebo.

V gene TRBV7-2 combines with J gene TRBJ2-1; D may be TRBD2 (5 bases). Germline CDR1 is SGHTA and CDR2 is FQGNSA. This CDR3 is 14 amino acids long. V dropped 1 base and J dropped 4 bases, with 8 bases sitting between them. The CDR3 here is CASSLGGDYNEQFF. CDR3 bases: TGTGCCAGCAGCTTAGGGGGAGATTACAATGAGCAGTTCTTC.

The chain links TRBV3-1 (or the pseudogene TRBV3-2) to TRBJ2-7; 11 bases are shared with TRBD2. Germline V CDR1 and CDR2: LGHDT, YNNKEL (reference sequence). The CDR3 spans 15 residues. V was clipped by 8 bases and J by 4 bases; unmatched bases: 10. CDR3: CASSKSPSGGYEQYF. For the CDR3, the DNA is TGTGCCAGCTCGAAGTCCCCTAGCGGGGGGTACGAGCAGTACTTC.

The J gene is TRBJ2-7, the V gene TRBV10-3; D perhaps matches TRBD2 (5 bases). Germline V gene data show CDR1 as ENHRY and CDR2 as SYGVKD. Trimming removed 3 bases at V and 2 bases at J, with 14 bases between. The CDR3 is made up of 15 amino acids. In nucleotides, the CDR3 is TGTGCCATCAGTGAAACCGGGATTTCAACCTACGAGCAGTACTTC. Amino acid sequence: CAISETGISTYEQYF.

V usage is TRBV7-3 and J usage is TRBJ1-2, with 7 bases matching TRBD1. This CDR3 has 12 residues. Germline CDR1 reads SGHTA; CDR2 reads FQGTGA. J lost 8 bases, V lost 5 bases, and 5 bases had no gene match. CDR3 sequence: CASSATGAGYTF. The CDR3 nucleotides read TGTGCCAGCAGCGCAACAGGGGCCGGCTACACCTTC.

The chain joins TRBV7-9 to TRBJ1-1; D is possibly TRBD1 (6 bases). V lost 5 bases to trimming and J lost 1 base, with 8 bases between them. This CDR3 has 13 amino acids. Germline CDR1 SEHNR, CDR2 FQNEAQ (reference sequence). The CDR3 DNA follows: TGTGCCAGCAGCCCACAGGGGAACACTGAAGCTTTCTTT. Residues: CASSPQGNTEAFF.

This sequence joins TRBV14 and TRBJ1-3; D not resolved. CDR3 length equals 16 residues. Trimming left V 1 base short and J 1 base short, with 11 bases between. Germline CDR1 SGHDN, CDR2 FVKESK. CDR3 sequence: CASSQVVGFSGNTIYF. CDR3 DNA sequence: TGTGCCAGCAGCCAAGTAGTCGGTTTTTCTGGAAACACCATATATTTT. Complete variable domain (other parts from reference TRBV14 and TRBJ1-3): EAGVTQFPSHSVIEKGQTVTLRCDPISGHDNLYWYRRVMGKEIKFLLHFVKESKQDESGMPNNRFLAERTGGTYSTLKVQPAELEDSGVYFCASSQVVGFSGNTIYFGEGSWLTVV.

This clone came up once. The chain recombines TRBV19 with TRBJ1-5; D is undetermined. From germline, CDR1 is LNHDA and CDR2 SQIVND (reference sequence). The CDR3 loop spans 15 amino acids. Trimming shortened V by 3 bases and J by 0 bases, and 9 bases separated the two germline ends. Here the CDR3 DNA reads TGTGCCAGTAGTATTGTAGATTATAGCAATCAGCCCCAGCATTTT. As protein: CASSIVDYSNQPQHF.

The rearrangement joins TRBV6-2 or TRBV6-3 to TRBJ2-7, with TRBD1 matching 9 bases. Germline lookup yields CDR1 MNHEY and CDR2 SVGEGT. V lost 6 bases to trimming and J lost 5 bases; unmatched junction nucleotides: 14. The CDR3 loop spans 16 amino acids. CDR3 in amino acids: CASSRGRDRVWDEQYF. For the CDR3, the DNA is TGTGCCAGCAGCAGGGGCCGGGACAGGGTCTGGGACGAGCAGTACTTC.

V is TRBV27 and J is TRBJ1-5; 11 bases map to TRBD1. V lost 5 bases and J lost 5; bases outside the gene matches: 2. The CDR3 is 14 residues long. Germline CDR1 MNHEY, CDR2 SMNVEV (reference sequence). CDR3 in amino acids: CASSGTGGHQPQHF. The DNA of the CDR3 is TGTGCCAGCAGTGGGACAGGGGGGCATCAGCCCCAGCATTTT.

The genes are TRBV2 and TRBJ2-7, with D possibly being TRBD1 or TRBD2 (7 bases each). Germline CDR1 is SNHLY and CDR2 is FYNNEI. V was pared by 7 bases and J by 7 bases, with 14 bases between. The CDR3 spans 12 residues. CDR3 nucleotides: TGTGCCAGCACCTATCAGGGGGGGGAGCAGTACTTC. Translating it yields CASTYQGGEQYF.

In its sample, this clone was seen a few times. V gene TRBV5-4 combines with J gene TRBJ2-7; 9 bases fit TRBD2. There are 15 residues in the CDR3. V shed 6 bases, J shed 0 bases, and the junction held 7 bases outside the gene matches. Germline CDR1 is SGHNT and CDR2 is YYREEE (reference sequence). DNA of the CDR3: TGTGCCAGCAAGGATAGCGGGGGTAACTCCTACGAGCAGTACTTC. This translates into CASKDSGGNSYEQYF.

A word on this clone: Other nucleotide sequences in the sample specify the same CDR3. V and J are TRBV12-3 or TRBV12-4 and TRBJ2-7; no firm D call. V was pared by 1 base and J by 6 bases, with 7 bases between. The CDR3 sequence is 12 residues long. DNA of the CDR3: TGTGCCAGCAGTTTAGGAGGTTCCGAGCAGTACTTC. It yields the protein CASSLGGSEQYF.

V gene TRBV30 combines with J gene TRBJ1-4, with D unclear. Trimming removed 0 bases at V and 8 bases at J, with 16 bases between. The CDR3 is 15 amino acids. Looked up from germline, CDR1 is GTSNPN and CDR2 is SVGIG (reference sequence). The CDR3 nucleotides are TGTGCCTGGAGTGTTCTGAGGGCTAGCGGAGAAAAACTGTTTTTT. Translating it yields CAWSVLRASGEKLFF.

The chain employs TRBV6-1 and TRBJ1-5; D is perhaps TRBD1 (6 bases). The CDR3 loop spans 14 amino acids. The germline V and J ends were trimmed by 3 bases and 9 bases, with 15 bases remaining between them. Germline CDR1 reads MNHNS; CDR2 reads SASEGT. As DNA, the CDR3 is TGTGCCAGCAGTGAGAGAGACAGGTTTGGGCCCCAGCATTTT. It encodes CASSERDRFGPQHF.

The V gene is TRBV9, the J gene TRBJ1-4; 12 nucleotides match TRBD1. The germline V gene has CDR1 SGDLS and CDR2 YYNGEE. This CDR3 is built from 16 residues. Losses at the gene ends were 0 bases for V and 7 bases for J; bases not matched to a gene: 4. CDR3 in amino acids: CASSVGDRGRGEKLFF. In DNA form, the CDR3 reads TGTGCCAGCAGCGTAGGGGACAGGGGGCGAGGTGAAAAACTGTTTTTT. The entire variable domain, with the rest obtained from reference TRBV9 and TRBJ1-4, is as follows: DSGVTQTPKHLITATGQRVTLRCSPRSGDLSVYWYQQSLDQGLQFLIQYYNGEERAKGNILERFSAQQFPDLHSELNLSSLELGDSALYFCASSVGDRGRGEKLFFGSGTQLSVL.

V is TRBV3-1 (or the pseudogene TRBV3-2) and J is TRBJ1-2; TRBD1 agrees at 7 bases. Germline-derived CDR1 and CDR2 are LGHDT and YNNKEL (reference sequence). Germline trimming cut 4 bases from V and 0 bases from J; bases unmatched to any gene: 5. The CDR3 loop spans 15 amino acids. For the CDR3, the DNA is TGTGCCAGCAGCCGTTCAGGGGGGACTAACTATGGCTACACCTTC. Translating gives CASSRSGGTNYGYTF.

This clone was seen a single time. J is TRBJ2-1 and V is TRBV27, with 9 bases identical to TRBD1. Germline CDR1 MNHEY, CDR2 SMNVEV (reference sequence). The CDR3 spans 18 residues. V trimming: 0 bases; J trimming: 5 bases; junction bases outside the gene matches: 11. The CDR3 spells CASSLSPNRGRNHNEQFF. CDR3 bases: TGTGCCAGCAGTTTATCGCCCAACAGGGGGCGAAACCACAATGAGCAGTTCTTC.

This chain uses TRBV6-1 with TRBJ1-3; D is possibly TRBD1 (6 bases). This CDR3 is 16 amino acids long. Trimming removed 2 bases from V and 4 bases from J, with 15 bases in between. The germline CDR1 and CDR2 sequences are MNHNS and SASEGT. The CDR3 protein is CASSEYGGSGGNTIYF. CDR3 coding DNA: TGTGCCAGCAGTGAATATGGGGGCTCGGGGGGAAACACCATATATTTT.

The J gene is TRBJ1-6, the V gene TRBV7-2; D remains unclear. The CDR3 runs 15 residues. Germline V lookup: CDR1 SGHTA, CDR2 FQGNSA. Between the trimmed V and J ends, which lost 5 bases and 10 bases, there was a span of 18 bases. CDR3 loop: CASSPPGVSFSPLHF. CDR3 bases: TGTGCCAGCAGCCCGCCTGGGGTGTCGTTCTCACCCCTCCACTTT.

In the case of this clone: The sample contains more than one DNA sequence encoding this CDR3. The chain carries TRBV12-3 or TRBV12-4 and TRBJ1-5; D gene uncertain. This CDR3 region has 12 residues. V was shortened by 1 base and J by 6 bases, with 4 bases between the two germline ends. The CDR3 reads CASSLGSQPQHF. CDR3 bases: TGTGCCAGCAGTTTAGGATCTCAGCCCCAGCATTTT.